This section outlines one T cell receptor (beta chain) sequence together with its context. The antigen is unknown. These data belong to a study of cytomegalovirus exposure and HLA in healthy donors. The V segment lost 0 bases and the J segment 2 bases; nucleotides outside the gene matches: 4. The CDR3 consists of 16 residues. CDR1 and CDR2 from the germline V gene are SGHRS and YFSETQ. Researchers ran the PCR with 60 Vbeta and 13 Jbeta primers. Here immunoSEQ multiplex PCR was the method, and the copy in TCRdb shows in-frame clones only, minus some. This sample's table has about 130,000 clones. Points from the study as a whole: The study had only CMV serostatus as immune exposure information. Later analysis revealed greater clonal expansion in HLA-associated TCR beta chains than in equally common others. There were reportedly fewer N-insertions in an Asian-associated ancestry cluster than the roughly 670-donor mean, in a later analysis. It was reported that the classifier diagnosed cytomegalovirus status with high specificity and sensitivity in both the original and validation cohorts.

The source is an older woman in good health and CMV-seronegative. This chain joins TRBV5-1 and TRBJ2-3, with 9 positions matching TRBD2. Sequenced material: PBMCs. The CDR3 is CASSLALAGFTDTQYF. The CDR3 DNA is TGCGCCAGCAGCTTGGCCCTAGCGGGGTTCACAGATACGCAGTATTTT. Complete variable domain (other parts from reference TRBV5-1 and TRBJ2-3): KAGVTQTPRYLIKTRGQQVTLSCSPISGHRSVSWYQQTPGQGLQFLFEYFSETQRNKGNFPGRFSGRQFSNSRSEMNVSTLELGDSALYLCASSLALAGFTDTQYFGPGTRLTVL.